The 18 T cell receptor beta chains in this list originate from one sample, sequenced in a study of blood T cell repertoires in COVID-19. Sequencing used immunoSEQ multiplex PCR; TCRdb keeps in-frame clones, though not all of them. Among some 200,000 clones listed, 70% to 90% were seen once. The source material was peripheral blood. The receptors derive from a woman aged 80 or older in a cohort sampled during active or convalescent COVID-19.

The CDR3: CASSYALRETQYF. The CDR3 DNA reads as TGTGCCAGCAGTTACGCTTTGCGAGAGACCCAGTACTTC. J is TRBJ2-5 and V is TRBV6-2 or TRBV6-3; D is unclear. CDR1 and CDR2 from the germline V gene are MNHEY and SVGEGT. Trimming pared 2 bases from V and 4 bases from J, leaving 8 bases between. This CDR3 has 13 amino acids.

The genes are TRBV12-3 or TRBV12-4 and TRBJ1-1, with D maybe TRBD1 (6 bases). The V end lost 3 bases, the J end lost 1 base, and 6 bases lay between the germline ends. The CDR3 is made up of 13 amino acids. The DNA for the CDR3 is TGTGCCAGCAGTTTGACAGGGAACACTGAAGCTTTCTTT. Translating it yields CASSLTGNTEAFF.

This clone was seen more than once but under ten times. The CDR3 reads CASSPSFGYEQYF. CDR3 sequence (DNA): TGTGCCAGCAGCCCTAGTTTCGGCTACGAGCAGTACTTC. The chain recombines TRBV6-2 or TRBV6-3 with TRBJ2-7, with D hard to call. Deletions cut 6 bases from V and 3 bases from J, with 12 bases between. The V gene's germline CDR1 is MNHEY and CDR2 SVGEGT. The CDR3 spans 13 residues.

The chain couples TRBV7-2 to TRBJ1-5, with D perhaps matching TRBD1 (5 bases). Trimming removed 4 bases at V and 7 bases at J, with 17 bases between. CDR3 size: 15 residues. In germline, CDR1 is SGHTA, CDR2 FQGNSA. In DNA, the CDR3 is TGTGCCAGCAGCTCCTCTTTCGGGGGGGTCCAGCCCCAGCATTTT. This codes for CASSSSFGGVQPQHF.

The chain combines TRBV24-1 with TRBJ2-2; TRBD2 agrees at 13 bases. With V trimmed by 9 bases and J by 6 bases, 9 bases remained unmatched. The CDR3 consists of 16 residues. CDR1 KGHDR and CDR2 SFDVKD come from the germline V gene. The CDR3 DNA reads TGTGCCACCGAGGGACTAGCGGGAAAGGGGGCCGGGGAGCTGTTTTTT. It yields the protein CATEGLAGKGAGELFF.

The V call is TRBV6-5, the J call TRBJ2-1; 9 positions match TRBD2. The CDR3 totals 15 residues. Germline V gene data show CDR1 as MNHEY and CDR2 as SVGAGI. With 4 bases clipped from V and 9 bases from J, the junction kept 10 bases outside the gene matches. The CDR3 DNA reads as TGTGCCAGCAGTTTCGTCACTAGCGGGCTGGGTGAGCAGTTCTTC. It specifies CASSFVTSGLGEQFF.

This chain links TRBV7-9 with TRBJ2-5; 7 bases are a match to TRBD1. Trimming removed 3 bases from V and 2 bases from J; junction bases left unmatched: 3. CDR1 SEHNR and CDR2 FQNEAQ come from the germline V gene (reference sequence). This CDR3 region has 14 residues. Here the CDR3 DNA reads TGTGCCAGCAGCTTGACAGGGAAACAAGAGACCCAGTACTTC. Amino acids: CASSLTGKQETQYF.

The rearrangement joins TRBV24-1 to TRBJ1-2, with 8 nucleotides matching TRBD1. The CDR3 sequence is 14 residues long. Trimming took 6 bases from V and 5 from J; bases not matched to a gene: 7. Germline CDR1 reads KGHDR; CDR2 reads SFDVKD. CDR3 nucleotides: TGTGCCACCAGTCCAGGGGGCGCGAAGTATGGCTACACCTTC. Its protein is CATSPGGAKYGYTF.

The chain couples TRBV6-1 to TRBJ1-6; 7 positions match TRBD1. V shed 1 base and J 11 bases; nucleotides not matched to a gene: 5. The CDR3 spans 14 residues. Germline values: CDR1 MNHNS, CDR2 SASEGT. The CDR3 loop is CASSEVNRGTPLHF. CDR3 bases: TGTGCCAGCAGTGAAGTAAACAGGGGAACACCCCTCCACTTT.

The CDR3 nucleotides are TGTGCCAGCAGGTCAGGGTCCGGGGAGCTGTTTTTT. It codes for CASRSGSGELFF. The chain has TRBV6-5 and TRBJ2-2; a weak D match, TRBD1 (5 bases). V gave up 6 bases and J gave up 6 bases, with 8 bases separating them. The length of the CDR3 is 12 residues. CDR1 is MNHEY, CDR2 SVGAGI, per germline.

The V and J genes are TRBV5-1 and TRBJ2-5, with TRBD2 identical over 7 bases. The germline gives CDR1 SGHRS, CDR2 YFSETQ. The V and J ends lost 9 bases and 4 bases, in that order; junction bases with no gene match: 9. The CDR3 is made up of 13 amino acids. The CDR3 nucleotides are TGCGCCACCCACCTTCGCGGGGGAGAGACCCAGTACTTC. Translating gives CATHLRGGETQYF.

Many counts were recorded for this clone. The chain has TRBV6-5 and TRBJ2-1; no clear D. Germline-derived CDR1 and CDR2 are MNHEY and SVGAGI. Trimming cost V 4 bases and J 4 bases, with 8 bases left between them. This CDR3 contains 13 residues. CDR3 sequence reads: CASSLERYNEQFF. CDR3 in DNA: TGTGCCAGCAGTTTAGAACGTTACAATGAGCAGTTCTTC.

This chain links TRBV27 with TRBJ2-2; TRBD2 matches at 12 bases. CDR3 length equals 18 residues. V was pared by 5 bases and J by 3 bases, with 10 bases of the junction left unmatched. CDR1 and CDR2 (germline): MNHEY, SMNVEV (reference sequence). The CDR3 DNA reads TGTGCCAGCAGTCGAACCCAACGACTAGCGGGGGACACCGGGGAGCTGTTTTTT. This encodes CASSRTQRLAGDTGELFF.

The rearrangement joins TRBV6-4 to TRBJ2-2; TRBD1 matches at 8 bases. The CDR3 loop spans 16 amino acids. Trimming removed 6 bases from V and 3 bases from J; junction bases left unmatched: 9. The germline V gene encodes CDR1 MRHNA and CDR2 SNTAGT. The CDR3 DNA follows: TGTGCCAGCAGCAATGTAGGACAGGGAGACACCGGGGAGCTGTTTTTT. Protein product: CASSNVGQGDTGELFF.

This clone was seen at least ten times. CDR3 in DNA: TGTGCCACCAGTGATTATGGGAGGTCCGGAGATGAGCAGTTCTTC. Translated, it gives CATSDYGRSGDEQFF. The genes are TRBV24-1 and TRBJ2-1; D possibly corresponds to TRBD2 (6 bases). This CDR3 is 15 amino acids long. The V end was cut by 2 bases, the J end by 8 bases, with 15 bases between. The germline V gene encodes CDR1 KGHDR and CDR2 SFDVKD.

This clone appeared a single time. V usage is TRBV11-3 and J usage is TRBJ1-6, with D possibly TRBD1 on 5 matching bases. CDR1 and CDR2 (germline): SGHNT, YENEEA. Trimming stripped 7 bases from V and 7 bases from J, with 8 bases between. The CDR3 spans 12 residues. The CDR3 nucleotides are TGTGCCAGCAACAGGAACAATTCACCCCTCCACTTT. This gives the protein CASNRNNSPLHF.

This CDR3 reads CASSLSARTVELNSPLHF. DNA of the CDR3: TGTGCCAGCTCACTTTCCGCCCGCACGGTGGAACTAAATTCACCCCTCCACTTT. The V and J genes are TRBV18 and TRBJ1-6; D unclear. The CDR3 totals 18 residues. With 4 bases removed from V and 7 bases from J, the gap between germline ends came to 23 bases. Germline assignment: CDR1 KGHSH and CDR2 LQKENI.

The chain recombines TRBV19 with TRBJ1-1, with D uncertain. Between the trimmed V and J ends, which lost 5 bases and 4 bases, there was a span of 14 bases. From germline, CDR1 is LNHDA and CDR2 SQIVND (reference sequence). The CDR3 covers 14 residues. CDR3 sequence reads: CASSLTGGPTEAFF. The DNA of the CDR3 is TGTGCCAGTAGTCTGACGGGAGGTCCCACTGAAGCTTTCTTT.